This TCR beta chain is from a study of blood T cell repertoires in COVID-19. About the study: Samples came from the United States, Italy and Spain, spanning acute and convalescent COVID-19. T cells, B-cell-depleted T cells, or PBMCs supplied cDNA or gDNA.

CDR1 is SGHRS, CDR2 YFSETQ, per germline. With V trimmed by 0 bases and J by 3 bases, 3 bases remained unmatched. The CDR3 length is 15 residues. Original handling: Estimates of nucleated cell counts were drawn from the amplification of reference gene primers. Assay: immunoSEQ multiplex PCR; the TCRdb copy retains only in-frame clones and omits some. D and trimming were read from the DNA, whereas the V and J calls and clone size are those reported in that table. The table shows around 57,000 clones, with around 87% occurring only once. The sample comprised peripheral blood. This sequence was found in a man in his fifties or sixties with active COVID-19. The chain uses TRBV5-1 and TRBJ2-1; 7 bases agree with TRBD2. The CDR3 coding sequence is TGCGCCAGCAGCTTGGAAGTAGCGGGCTACAATGAGCAGTTCTTC. Translated, it gives CASSLEVAGYNEQFF.